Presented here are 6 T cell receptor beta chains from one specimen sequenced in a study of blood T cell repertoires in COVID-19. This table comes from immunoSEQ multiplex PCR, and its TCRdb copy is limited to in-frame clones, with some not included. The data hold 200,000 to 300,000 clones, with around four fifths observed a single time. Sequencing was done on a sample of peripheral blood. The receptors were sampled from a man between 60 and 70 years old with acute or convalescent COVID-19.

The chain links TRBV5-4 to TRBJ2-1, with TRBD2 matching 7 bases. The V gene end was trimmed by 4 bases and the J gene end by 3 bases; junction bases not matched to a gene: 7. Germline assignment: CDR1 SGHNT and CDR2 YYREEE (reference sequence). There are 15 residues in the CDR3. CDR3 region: CASSPSGTGYNEQFF. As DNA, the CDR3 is TGTGCCAGCAGCCCGAGCGGGACCGGCTACAATGAGCAGTTCTTC.

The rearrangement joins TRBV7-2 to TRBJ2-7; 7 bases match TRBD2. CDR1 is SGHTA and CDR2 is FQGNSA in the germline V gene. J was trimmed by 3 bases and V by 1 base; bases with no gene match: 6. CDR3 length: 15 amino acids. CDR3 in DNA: TGTGCCAGCAGCTTAGACGGGGGACTACACTACGAGCAGTACTTC. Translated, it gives CASSLDGGLHYEQYF.

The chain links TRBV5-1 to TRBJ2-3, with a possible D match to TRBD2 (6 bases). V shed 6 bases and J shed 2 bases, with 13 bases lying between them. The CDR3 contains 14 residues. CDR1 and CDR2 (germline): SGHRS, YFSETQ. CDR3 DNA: TGCGCCAGCACTACCACTAGCCCCACAGATACGCAGTATTTT. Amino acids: CASTTTSPTDTQYF.

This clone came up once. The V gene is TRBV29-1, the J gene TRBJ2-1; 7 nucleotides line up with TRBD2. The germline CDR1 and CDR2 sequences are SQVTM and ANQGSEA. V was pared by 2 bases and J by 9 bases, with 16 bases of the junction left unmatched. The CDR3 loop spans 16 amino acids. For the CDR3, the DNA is TGCAGCGTTGAAATCCGAGCGGGGAGGGCCCGGGGTGAGCAGTTCTTC. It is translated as CSVEIRAGRARGEQFF.

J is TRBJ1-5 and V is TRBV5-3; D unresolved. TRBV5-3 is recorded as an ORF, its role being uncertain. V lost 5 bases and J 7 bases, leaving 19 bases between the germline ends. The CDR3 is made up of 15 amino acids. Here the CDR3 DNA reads TGTGCCAGAAGTTGGTCGACTGGAAAGAAACAGCCCCAGCATTTT. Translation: CARSWSTGKKQPQHF.

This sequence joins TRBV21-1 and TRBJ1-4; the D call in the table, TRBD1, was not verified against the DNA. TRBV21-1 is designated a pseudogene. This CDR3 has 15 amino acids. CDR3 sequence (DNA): TGTGCCAGCAGCGGACGGGACAGGGGTAGTGAAAAACTGTTTTTT. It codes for CASSGRDRGSEKLFF.